These 29 T cell receptor beta chains were sequenced from one sample in a study of blood T cell repertoires in COVID-19. Only in-frame clones appear in the TCRdb table, and some are missing; sequencing was by immunoSEQ multiplex PCR. Altogether under 250,000 clones are present, approximately 90% being singletons, with the ten largest covering approximately 1.2%. Sequencing was performed on peripheral blood. The receptors stem from a man between 25 and 39 years old with acute or convalescent COVID-19.

The rearrangement links TRBV4-2 to TRBJ2-7, with 7 positions matching TRBD2. CDR3 length: 15 residues. The J segment lost 2 bases and the V segment lost 1 base, leaving 5 bases of the junction unmatched. Looked up from germline, CDR1 is LGHNA and CDR2 is YNFKEQ. The CDR3 spells CASSQVGDYAYEQYF. The DNA for the CDR3 is TGTGCCAGCAGCCAAGTAGGGGACTACGCCTACGAGCAGTACTTC.

J is TRBJ2-3 and V is TRBV5-4, with D possibly matching TRBD2 (6 bases). Between the trimmed V and J ends, which lost 2 bases and 6 bases, there was a span of 13 bases. The CDR3 totals 14 residues. Germline-derived CDR1 and CDR2 are SGHNT and YYREEE (reference sequence). CDR3 sequence: CASSLTSRGDTQYF. In DNA, the CDR3 is TGTGCCAGCAGCTTAACATCTCGGGGGGATACGCAGTATTTT.

This chain links TRBV27 with TRBJ1-5; possible D gene TRBD1, 6 bases. Germline CDR1 MNHEY, CDR2 SMNVEV (reference sequence). This CDR3 has 15 amino acids. The V end lost 5 bases, the J end lost 0 bases, and 11 bases lay between the germline ends. CDR3 residues: CASSPNRDSNQPQHF. CDR3 nucleotide sequence: TGTGCCAGCAGTCCAAACAGGGATAGCAATCAGCCCCAGCATTTT.

The chain carries TRBV19 and TRBJ1-6; D possibly corresponds to TRBD1 (6 bases). The CDR3 runs 15 residues. V lost 5 bases and J lost 10, with 18 bases in between. Germline V lookup: CDR1 LNHDA, CDR2 SQIVND (reference sequence). The CDR3 DNA reads as TGTGCCAGTAGTGTACAACAGGGCTTGGTCTCACCCCTCCACTTT. Translation gives CASSVQQGLVSPLHF.

This chain links TRBV28 with TRBJ2-7, with D unclear. The V gene's germline CDR1 is MDHEN and CDR2 SYDVKM. V lost 5 bases, J lost 3 bases, and 8 bases lay in between. The CDR3 is 12 amino acids. Here the CDR3 DNA reads TGTGCCAGCAGTCCGAACAACTACGAGCAGTACTTC. Translating gives CASSPNNYEQYF.

V is TRBV13 and J is TRBJ2-7; maybe TRBD1 (5 bases). The CDR3 loop spans 15 amino acids. Germline CDR1 is PRHDT and CDR2 is FYEKMQ (reference sequence). The V gene lost 6 bases and the J gene lost 0 bases, with 15 bases spanning the gap. The CDR3 DNA is TGTGCCAGCAGGACAGCGTACGGCAGCTCCTACGAGCAGTACTTC. It translates to CASRTAYGSSYEQYF. The full variable domain, rest sourced from reference TRBV13 and TRBJ2-7, is AAGVIQSPRHLIKEKRETATLKCYPIPRHDTVYWYQQGPGQDPQFLISFYEKMQSDKGSIPDRFSAQQFSDYHSELNMSSLELGDSALYFCASRTAYGSSYEQYFGPGTRLTVT.

V gene TRBV30 combines with J gene TRBJ2-6; TRBD2 might be the D (5 bases). Looked up from germline, CDR1 is GTSNPN and CDR2 is SVGIG (reference sequence). The CDR3 length is 16 residues. Written as DNA, the CDR3 is TGTGCTCACCGGCTCGGACTGGGCTCTGGGGCCAACGTCCTGACTTTC. Translation: CAHRLGLGSGANVLTF.

The V gene is TRBV30, the J gene TRBJ2-1; 7 bases are a match to TRBD2. V lost 0 bases and J lost 8; bases outside the gene matches: 13. The CDR3 length is 16 residues. Germline V CDR1 and CDR2: GTSNPN, SVGIG (reference sequence). CDR3 in amino acids: CAWSVHWGGTSDEQFF. CDR3 nucleotide sequence: TGTGCCTGGAGTGTACACTGGGGGGGGACGAGCGATGAGCAGTTCTTC.

The chain joins TRBV6-5 to TRBJ2-5; tentatively, D is TRBD1 (6 bases). CDR1 MNHEY and CDR2 SVGAGI come from the germline V gene. The CDR3 length is 13 residues. Between the trimmed V and J ends, which lost 7 bases and 9 bases, there was a span of 18 bases. The CDR3 region has the DNA TGTGCCAGCACAGAACAGGGTTCAGGGGCCCAGTACTTC. As protein: CASTEQGSGAQYF.

The rearrangement joins TRBV29-1 to TRBJ2-1; tentatively, D is TRBD2 (6 bases). CDR3 length: 15 amino acids. The germline CDR1 and CDR2 sequences are SQVTM and ANQGSEA. Trimming took off 6 bases at V and 6 bases at J, with 21 bases between the two ends. CDR3 DNA: TGCAGCGTATTCACCCCGGGACTGGGGAGCAATGAGCAGTTCTTC. It translates to CSVFTPGLGSNEQFF.

The chain joins TRBV9 to TRBJ2-3; weak D call: TRBD2 (7 bases). Trimming removed 1 base at V and 0 bases at J, with 9 bases between. CDR3 length: 15 residues. Germline values: CDR1 SGDLS, CDR2 YYNGEE. CDR3 nucleotides: TGTGCCAGCAGCGTACGGGGGGCTAGCACAGATACGCAGTATTTT. It encodes CASSVRGASTDTQYF.

The chain combines TRBV28 with TRBJ2-5; TRBD1 agrees at 7 bases. The CDR3 is made up of 13 amino acids. Trimming removed 4 bases from V and 7 bases from J; junction bases left unmatched: 6. Germline-derived CDR1 and CDR2 are MDHEN and SYDVKM. The CDR3 DNA reads TGTGCCAGCAGTTCCCAGGGGGTCGGGACCCAGTACTTC. Translation gives CASSSQGVGTQYF.

The rearrangement uses TRBV11-2 and TRBJ2-3, with 9 bases fitting TRBD2. The CDR3 length is 15 residues. The ends lost 0 bases at V and 3 bases at J; junction bases unmatched: 1. CDR1 and CDR2 (germline): SGHAT, FQNNGV. The CDR3 region has the DNA TGTGCCAGCAGCTTAGATCTAGCGGGGACAGATACGCAGTATTTT. As protein: CASSLDLAGTDTQYF. Variable domain in full (rest from reference TRBV11-2 and TRBJ2-3): EAGVAQSPRYKIIEKRQSVAFWCNPISGHATLYWYQQILGQGPKLLIQFQNNGVVDDSQLPKDRFSAERLKGVDSTLKIQPAKLEDSAVYLCASSLDLAGTDTQYFGPGTRLTVL.

This clone was recorded a few times. The V gene is TRBV7-2, the J gene TRBJ2-2, with 7 bases that match TRBD2. Germline lookup yields CDR1 SGHTA and CDR2 FQGNSA. V was clipped by 3 bases and J by 6 bases; unmatched bases: 7. This CDR3 has 15 amino acids. CDR3 in DNA: TGTGCCAGCAGCTTCTCGGGAGGCTTAGCCGGGGAGCTGTTTTTT. It is translated as CASSFSGGLAGELFF.

The chain has TRBV4-1 and TRBJ2-3; 9 nucleotides align to TRBD2. Germline V gene data show CDR1 as MGHRA and CDR2 as YSYEKL. The CDR3 is 17 residues long. J lost 4 bases, V lost 3 bases, and 11 bases had no gene match. The CDR3 DNA follows: TGCGCCAGCAGCCACCCTAAACCAGCGGGGGGTTCAGATACGCAGTATTTT. It specifies CASSHPKPAGGSDTQYF.

This rearrangement joins TRBV16 to TRBJ1-2; 10 positions match TRBD1. After removal of 0 bases from V and 8 bases from J, the junction contained 12 bases not matched to a gene. The CDR3 sequence is 17 residues long. The germline CDR1 and CDR2 sequences are KGHSY and FQNENV. The CDR3 here is CASSQSNYGTGDGGYTF. In DNA form, the CDR3 reads TGTGCCAGCAGCCAATCAAACTATGGGACAGGGGACGGCGGCTACACCTTC.

This sequence joins TRBV7-9 and TRBJ1-4; D remains unclear. Germline V gene data show CDR1 as SEHNR and CDR2 as FQNEAQ (reference sequence). The V and J ends lost 7 bases and 3 bases respectively, with 18 bases between them. This CDR3 has 16 amino acids. The CDR3 region has the DNA TGTGCCAGCACCGTGGAGGGCAGTAGGGCTAATGAAAAACTGTTTTTT. This encodes CASTVEGSRANEKLFF.

Of note for this clone: This is likely a read error, given that the CDR3 carries no conserved phenylalanine or tryptophan at its end. The limits of the CDR3 on the DNA are not certain, so only TCRdb's listed CDR3 is given. The rearrangement joins TRBV30 to TRBJ1-2. From its first to its last residue, the CDR3 has 12 amino acids. Germline CDR1 is GTSNPN and CDR2 is SVGIG (reference sequence). CDR3 sequence reads: CAWSVGGAGGKA.

The rearrangement uses TRBV5-1 and TRBJ2-3; possible D gene TRBD1, 5 bases. Trimming pared 6 bases from V and 1 base from J, leaving 15 bases between. Germline V gene sequence: CDR1 SGHRS, CDR2 YFSETQ. The CDR3 spans 15 residues. The CDR3 sequence is CASISITGGTDTQYF. The CDR3 DNA is TGCGCCAGCATAAGTATTACAGGCGGCACAGATACGCAGTATTTT.

This chain uses TRBV5-1 with TRBJ2-5; 7 nucleotides agree with TRBD1. This CDR3 is built from 13 residues. Germline V gives CDR1 SGHRS, CDR2 YFSETQ. V lost 9 bases, J lost 2 bases, and 7 bases stayed unmatched. The CDR3 spells CATRDRPQETQYF. DNA of the CDR3: TGCGCCACCCGGGACAGACCTCAAGAGACCCAGTACTTC.

The CDR3 reads CASSRSGDTQYF. The CDR3, as DNA: TGTGCCAGCAGCCGCTCGGGGGATACGCAGTATTTT. The rearrangement links TRBV14 to TRBJ2-3; tentatively, D is TRBD2 (5 bases). The CDR3 has 12 amino acids. Trimming removed 4 bases from V and 6 bases from J, with 8 bases in between. Germline lookup yields CDR1 SGHDN and CDR2 FVKESK.

A single count supports this clone. The chain uses TRBV5-1 and TRBJ2-1; 9 bases fit TRBD1. The germline V gene has CDR1 SGHRS and CDR2 YFSETQ. V trimming: 3 bases; J trimming: 9 bases; junction bases outside the gene matches: 16. The CDR3 spans 17 residues. This chain's CDR3 is CASSSTTGGLPKSEQFF. CDR3 bases: TGCGCCAGCAGCTCCACGACAGGGGGTCTGCCCAAAAGTGAGCAGTTCTTC.

This chain joins TRBV19 and TRBJ1-2; 10 bases are a match to TRBD1. Germline V lookup: CDR1 LNHDA, CDR2 SQIVND (reference sequence). The CDR3 runs to 15 residues. V lost 6 bases, J lost 2 bases, and 6 bases stayed unmatched. CDR3 DNA: TGTGCCAGTAGCACGGACAGGGGGTTAAACTATGGCTACACCTTC. Residues: CASSTDRGLNYGYTF.

The CDR3 DNA reads as TGCGCCAGCAGAAGGGACACCACAGATACGCAGTATTTT. Translated, it gives CASRRDTTDTQYF. V usage is TRBV10-1 and J usage is TRBJ2-3; a possible D gene is TRBD1 (6 bases). The germline V gene has CDR1 WNHNN and CDR2 SYGVQD (reference sequence). This CDR3 is built from 13 residues. With 6 bases removed from V and 2 bases from J, the gap between germline ends came to 9 bases.

The gene calls are TRBV5-6 and TRBJ1-3; D may be TRBD1 (6 bases). The CDR3 extends over 15 amino acids. Germline values: CDR1 SGHDT, CDR2 YYEEEE. The V gene lost 4 bases and the J gene lost 6 bases, with 17 bases spanning the gap. The CDR3 bases are TGTGCCAGCAGCCCTCGTATGGGGGGGCTAAACACCATATATTTT. As protein: CASSPRMGGLNTIYF.

The chain employs TRBV19 and TRBJ1-5; 10 bases agree with TRBD1. Trimming took 9 bases from V and 4 from J; bases not matched to a gene: 12. In germline, CDR1 is LNHDA, CDR2 SQIVND (reference sequence). The length of the CDR3 is 16 residues. The CDR3 spells CASLETGGAYNQPQHF. CDR3 coding DNA: TGTGCCAGCCTCGAGACAGGGGGCGCGTATAATCAGCCCCAGCATTTT.

V and J are TRBV27 and TRBJ2-7, with TRBD1 matching over 8 bases. J was trimmed by 5 bases and V by 2 bases; bases with no gene match: 8. CDR1 is MNHEY and CDR2 is SMNVEV in the germline V gene (reference sequence). This CDR3 comprises 15 residues. The CDR3 region is CASSLRQGAMNEQYF. The CDR3 DNA sequence: TGTGCCAGCAGTTTAAGGCAGGGGGCTATGAACGAGCAGTACTTC.

The chain recombines TRBV2 with TRBJ2-7; a weak D match, TRBD2 (6 bases). Trimming took off 11 bases at V and 3 bases at J, with 17 bases between the two ends. Per the germline V gene, CDR1 is SNHLY and CDR2 is FYNNEI. The CDR3 consists of 13 residues. This CDR3 is CAGHGDFGYEQYF. The CDR3, as DNA: TGTGCCGGCCATGGGGACTTCGGCTACGAGCAGTACTTC.

The chain uses TRBV25-1 and TRBJ2-7; 11 bases are shared with TRBD2. Germline V gives CDR1 MGHDK, CDR2 SYGVNS. CDR3 length equals 16 residues. V dropped 3 bases and J dropped 3; count of bases not matched to a gene: 7. CDR3 region: CASSDASGRWGYEQYF. The DNA for the CDR3 is TGTGCCAGCAGTGACGCTAGCGGGAGGTGGGGCTACGAGCAGTACTTC.